This T cell receptor (beta chain) was observed in a study of T cell repertoires in cytomegalovirus infection. Study-level information: Epitope selection comprised recently identified HLA-C-restricted CMV epitopes and well-studied HLA-B-restricted CMV epitopes. In public TCR beta signatures, there were indications of both CMV infection and matching HLA type. Notes on the study in general: Identification of carriers of CMV plus the relevant HLA was achieved through cumulative public TCR beta family frequency. HLA-C-restricted TCR beta clonotypes specific for CMV led the ex vivo response.

About this clonotype itself: Its antigen is not known.

MiXCR, run by TCRdb on the reads, gives a single entry per CDR3 protein. The sample lists about a million distinct CDR3 sequences; less than 40% were seen once. Unmatched junction bases numbered 6, after V lost 8 bases and J lost 3 bases. The CDR3 consists of 13 residues. Germline V gives CDR1 SNHLY, CDR2 FYNNEI. The V gene is TRBV2, the J gene TRBJ1-1; 7 nucleotides align to TRBD1. The TCR was taken from a human donor in good health (CMV status not recorded). Some clones in this sample may be carry-over from other donors' samples. The sample was cultured CD8+ T cells from PBMCs, taken from culture after CMV antigen stimulation. CDR3 in DNA: TGTGCCAGCTTAGGACAGGAGGACACTGAAGCTTTCTTT. Its translation: CASLGQEDTEAFF.